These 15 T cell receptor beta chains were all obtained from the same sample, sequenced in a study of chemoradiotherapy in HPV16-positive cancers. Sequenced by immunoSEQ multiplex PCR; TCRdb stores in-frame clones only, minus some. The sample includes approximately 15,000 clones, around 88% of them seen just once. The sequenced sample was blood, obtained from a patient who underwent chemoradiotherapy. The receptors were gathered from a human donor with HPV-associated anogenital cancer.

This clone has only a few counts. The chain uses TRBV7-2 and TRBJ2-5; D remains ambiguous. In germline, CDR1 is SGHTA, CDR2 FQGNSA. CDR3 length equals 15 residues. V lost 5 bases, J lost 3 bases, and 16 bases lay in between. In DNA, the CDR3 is TGTGCCAGCAGCACAGCTTGGGGTTGGAAAGAGACCCAGTACTTC. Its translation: CASSTAWGWKETQYF.

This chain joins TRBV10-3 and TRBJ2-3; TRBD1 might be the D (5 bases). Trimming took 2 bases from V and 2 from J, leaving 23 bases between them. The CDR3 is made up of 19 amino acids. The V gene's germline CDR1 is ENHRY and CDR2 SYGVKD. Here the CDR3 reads CAISEGTPFDGAHTDTQYF. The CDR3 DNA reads TGTGCCATCAGTGAGGGTACACCCTTCGATGGGGCACACACAGATACGCAGTATTTT.

CDR3 coding DNA: TGTGCCAGCAGCTTATGGTCGGGGCAGTTGAGAAGCGATGAGCAGTTCTTC. Its protein product is CASSLWSGQLRSDEQFF. V is TRBV7-9 and J is TRBJ2-1; tentatively, D is TRBD1 or TRBD2 (5 bases each). The CDR3 has 17 amino acids. Trimming left V 2 bases short and J 8 bases short, with 22 bases between. Per germline, CDR1 SEHNR and CDR2 FQNEAQ (reference sequence).

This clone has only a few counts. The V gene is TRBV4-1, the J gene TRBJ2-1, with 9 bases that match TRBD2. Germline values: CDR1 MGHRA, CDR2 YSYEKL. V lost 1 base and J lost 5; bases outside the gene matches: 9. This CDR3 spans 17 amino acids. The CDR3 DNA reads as TGCGCCAGCAGCCAAGTTGATATGGGACTAGCCCACAATGAGCAGTTCTTC. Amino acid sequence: CASSQVDMGLAHNEQFF.

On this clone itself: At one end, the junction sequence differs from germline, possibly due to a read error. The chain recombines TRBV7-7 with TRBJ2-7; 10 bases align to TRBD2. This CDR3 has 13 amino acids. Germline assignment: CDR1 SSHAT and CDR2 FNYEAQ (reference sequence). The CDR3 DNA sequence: TGTGCTAGCAGCCAAGAGCGGGGGGGCGAGCAGTACTTC. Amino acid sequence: CASSQERGGEQYF.

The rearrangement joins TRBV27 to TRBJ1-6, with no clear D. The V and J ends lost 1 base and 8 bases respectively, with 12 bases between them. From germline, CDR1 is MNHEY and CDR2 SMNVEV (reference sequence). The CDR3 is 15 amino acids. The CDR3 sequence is CASSLLPPHYSPLHF. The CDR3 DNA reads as TGTGCCAGCAGTTTATTGCCCCCGCATTATTCACCCCTCCACTTT.

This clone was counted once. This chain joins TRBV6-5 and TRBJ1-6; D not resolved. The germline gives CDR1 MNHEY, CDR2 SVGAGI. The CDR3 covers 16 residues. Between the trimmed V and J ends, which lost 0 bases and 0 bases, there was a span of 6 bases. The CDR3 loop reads CASSYSSSSYNSPLHF. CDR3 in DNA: TGTGCCAGCAGTTACTCGTCCAGCTCCTATAATTCACCCCTCCACTTT.

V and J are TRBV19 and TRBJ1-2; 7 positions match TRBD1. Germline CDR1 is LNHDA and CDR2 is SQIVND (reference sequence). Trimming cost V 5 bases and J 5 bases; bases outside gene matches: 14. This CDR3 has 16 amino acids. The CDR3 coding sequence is TGTGCCAGTAGTCCCCGGACAGGAGGGGGTTCTTATGGCTACACCTTC. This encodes CASSPRTGGGSYGYTF. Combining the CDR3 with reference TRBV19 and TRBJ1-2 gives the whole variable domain DGGITQSPKYLFRKEGQNVTLSCEQNLNHDAMYWYRQDPGQGLRLIYYSQIVNDFQKGDIAEGYSVSREKKESFPLTVTSAQKNPTAFYLCASSPRTGGGSYGYTFGSGTRLTVV.

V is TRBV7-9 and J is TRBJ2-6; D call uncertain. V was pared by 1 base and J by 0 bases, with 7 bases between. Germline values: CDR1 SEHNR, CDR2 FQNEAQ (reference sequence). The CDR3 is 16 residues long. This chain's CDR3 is CASSLGVGSGANVLTF. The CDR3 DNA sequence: TGTGCCAGCAGCTTAGGGGTTGGCTCTGGGGCCAACGTCCTGACTTTC.

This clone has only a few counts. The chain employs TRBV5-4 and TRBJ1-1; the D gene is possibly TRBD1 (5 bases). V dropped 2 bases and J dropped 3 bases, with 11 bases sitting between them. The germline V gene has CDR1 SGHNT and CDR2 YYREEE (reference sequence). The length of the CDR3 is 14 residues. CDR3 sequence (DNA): TGTGCCAGCAGCTTTGGGGGAGGGGACACTGAAGCTTTCTTT. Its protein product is CASSFGGGDTEAFF.

CDR3 in amino acids: CASSLGTVGYNEQFF. CDR3 sequence (DNA): TGTGCCAGCAGCTTGGGGACAGTCGGGTACAATGAGCAGTTCTTC. J is TRBJ2-1 and V is TRBV5-6, with a weak D call TRBD1 (6 bases). Germline assignment: CDR1 SGHDT and CDR2 YYEEEE. The CDR3 sequence is 15 residues long. V lost 0 bases, J lost 4 bases, and 11 bases lay in between.

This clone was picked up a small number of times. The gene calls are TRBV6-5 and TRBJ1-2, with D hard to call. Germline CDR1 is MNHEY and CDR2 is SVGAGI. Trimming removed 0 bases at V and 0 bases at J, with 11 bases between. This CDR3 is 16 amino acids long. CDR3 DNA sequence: TGTGCCAGCAGTTACTCGAGCGAGGGCACTAACTATGGCTACACCTTC. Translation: CASSYSSEGTNYGYTF.

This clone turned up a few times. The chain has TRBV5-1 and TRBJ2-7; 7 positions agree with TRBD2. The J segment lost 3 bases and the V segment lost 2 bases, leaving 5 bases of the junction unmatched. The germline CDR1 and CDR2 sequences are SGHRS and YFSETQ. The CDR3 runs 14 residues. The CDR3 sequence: CASSLAGSLYEQYF. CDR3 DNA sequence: TGCGCCAGCAGCTTAGCGGGATCCCTCTACGAGCAGTACTTC. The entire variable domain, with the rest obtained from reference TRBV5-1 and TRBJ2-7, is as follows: KAGVTQTPRYLIKTRGQQVTLSCSPISGHRSVSWYQQTPGQGLQFLFEYFSETQRNKGNFPGRFSGRQFSNSRSEMNVSTLELGDSALYLCASSLAGSLYEQYFGPGTRLTVT.

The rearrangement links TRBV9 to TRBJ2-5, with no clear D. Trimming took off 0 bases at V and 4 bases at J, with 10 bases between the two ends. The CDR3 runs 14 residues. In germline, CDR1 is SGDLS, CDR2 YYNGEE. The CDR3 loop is CASSVGPSAETQYF. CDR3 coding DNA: TGTGCCAGCAGCGTAGGGCCAAGCGCAGAGACCCAGTACTTC.

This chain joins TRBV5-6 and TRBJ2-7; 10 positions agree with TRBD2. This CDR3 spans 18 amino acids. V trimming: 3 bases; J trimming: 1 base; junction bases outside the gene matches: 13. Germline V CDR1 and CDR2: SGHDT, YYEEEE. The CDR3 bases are TGTGCCAGCAGCTCTACACGCGGACTAGCGGATATATCCTACGAGCAGTACTTC. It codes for CASSSTRGLADISYEQYF.